This T cell receptor beta chain came from a study of cytomegalovirus exposure and HLA in healthy donors. Points from the study as a whole: As was reported, the classifier diagnosed cytomegalovirus status with high specificity and sensitivity. Listed as cytomegalovirus-associated were about 160 TCR beta chains.

The PCR used 60 Vbeta and 13 Jbeta primers. Data came from immunoSEQ multiplex PCR; TCRdb stores just in-frame clones and leaves some out. In the table there are 170,000 or so clones, around 82% of which are singletons. The CDR3 runs 15 residues. Germline CDR1 reads SEHNR; CDR2 reads FQNEAQ (reference sequence). V was trimmed by 2 bases and J by 10 bases, leaving 20 bases between them. This clone appeared once. What it binds is unknown. Material: PBMCs. This sequence joins TRBV7-9 and TRBJ1-1, with D perhaps matching TRBD1 (5 bases). This sequence originates from a boy younger than 10 in good health and CMV-seronegative. The CDR3: CASSLTNLGGQGAFF. CDR3 nucleotides: TGTGCCAGCAGCTTAACAAATTTGGGCGGCCAGGGAGCTTTCTTT.